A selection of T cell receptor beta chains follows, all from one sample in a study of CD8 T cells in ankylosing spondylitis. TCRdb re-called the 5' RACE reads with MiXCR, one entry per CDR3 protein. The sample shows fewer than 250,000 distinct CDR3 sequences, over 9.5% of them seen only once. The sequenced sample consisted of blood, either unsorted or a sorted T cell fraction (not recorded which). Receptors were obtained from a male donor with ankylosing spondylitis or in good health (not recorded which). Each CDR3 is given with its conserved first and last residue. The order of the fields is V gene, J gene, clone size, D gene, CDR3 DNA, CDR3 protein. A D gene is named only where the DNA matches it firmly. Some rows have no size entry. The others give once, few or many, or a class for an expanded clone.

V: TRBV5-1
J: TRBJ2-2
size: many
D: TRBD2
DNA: TGCGCCAGCAGCCGAGCGGGGGGGAACACCGGGGAGCTGTTTTTT
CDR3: CASSRAGGNTGELFF

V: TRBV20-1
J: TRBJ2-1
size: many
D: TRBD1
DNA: TGCAGTACCCTTACAGGGGGCGAGGAGCAGTTCTTC
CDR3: CSTLTGGEEQFF

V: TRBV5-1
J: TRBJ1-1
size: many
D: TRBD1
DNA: TGCGCCAGCAGCTCGCAGGGGGCGAATACTGAAGCTTTCTTT
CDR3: CASSSQGANTEAFF

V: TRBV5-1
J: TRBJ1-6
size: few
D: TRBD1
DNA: TGCGCCAGCAGCGAGGGACAGGGGGCTTCACCCCTCCACTTT
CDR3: CASSEGQGASPLHF

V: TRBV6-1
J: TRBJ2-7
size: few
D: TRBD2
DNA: TGTGCCAGCAGTCCGCCCCTAGCGGGGTACGAGCAGTACTTC
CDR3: CASSPPLAGYEQYF

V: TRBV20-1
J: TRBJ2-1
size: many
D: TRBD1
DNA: TGCAGTGCTAGAGACGGGACAGGGGGGGACAATGAGCAGTTCTTC
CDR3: CSARDGTGGDNEQFF

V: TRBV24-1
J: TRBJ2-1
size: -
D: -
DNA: TGTGCCACCAGTGCTGGGATTAGCGGTTACAATGAGCAGTTCTTC
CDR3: CATSAGISGYNEQFF

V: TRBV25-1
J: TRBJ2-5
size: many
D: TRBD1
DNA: TGTGCCAGCAGTGTGTCGACAGGGGTTGGCGAGACCCAGTACTTC
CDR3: CASSVSTGVGETQYF

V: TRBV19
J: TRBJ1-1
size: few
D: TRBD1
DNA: TGTGCCAGTAGTATAGATACCGGACAGGTCACTGAAGCTTTCTTT
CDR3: CASSIDTGQVTEAFF

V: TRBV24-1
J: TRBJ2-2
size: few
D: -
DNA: TGTGCCACCAGTGACCCAGACCCGAACACCGGGGAGCTGTTTTTT
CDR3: CATSDPDPNTGELFF

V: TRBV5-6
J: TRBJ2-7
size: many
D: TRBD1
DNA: TGTGCCAGCAGCTTGACAGACAGGGTAGGAAACGAGCAGTACTTC
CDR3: CASSLTDRVGNEQYF